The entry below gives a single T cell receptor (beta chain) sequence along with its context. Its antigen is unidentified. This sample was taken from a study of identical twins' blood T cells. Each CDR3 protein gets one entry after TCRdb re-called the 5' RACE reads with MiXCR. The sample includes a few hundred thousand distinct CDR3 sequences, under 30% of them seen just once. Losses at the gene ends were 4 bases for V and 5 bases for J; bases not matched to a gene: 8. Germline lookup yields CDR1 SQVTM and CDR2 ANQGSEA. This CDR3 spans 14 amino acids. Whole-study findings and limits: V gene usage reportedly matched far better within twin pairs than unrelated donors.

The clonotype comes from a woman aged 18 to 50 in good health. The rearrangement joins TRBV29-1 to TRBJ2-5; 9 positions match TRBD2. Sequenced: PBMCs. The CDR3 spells CSVGLAGVLETQYF. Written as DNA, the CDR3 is TGCAGCGTTGGATTAGCGGGAGTATTGGAGACCCAGTACTTC. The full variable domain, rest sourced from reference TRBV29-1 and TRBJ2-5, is SAVISQKPSRDICQRGTSLTIQCQVDSQVTMMFWYRQQPGQSLTLIATANQGSEATYESGFVIDKFPISRPNLTFSTLTVSNMSPEDSSIYLCSVGLAGVLETQYFGPGTRLLVL.